The 22 T cell receptor beta chains below come from one sample, sequenced in a study of CD8+ T cells in alopecia areata. Once RNA had been extracted, it was reverse transcribed into cDNA to act as the sequencing template. The assay was immunoSEQ multiplex PCR, and TCRdb's table has in-frame clones only and misses some. The repertoire includes about 120,000 clones, around 56% of them detected once, and approximately 0.5% sits in the top ten. Stated treatment: oral pan-JAK inhibitor, 5-10 mg twice daily. The sequenced sample was CD4+ T cells sorted from blood, obtained at week 4, from a patient treated with tofacitinib. The receptors derive from a human donor with alopecia areata.

The chain combines TRBV11-1 with TRBJ2-7; 7 bases line up with TRBD1. Germline CDR1 reads SGHAT; CDR2 reads FQDESV (reference sequence). The ends lost 5 bases at V and 2 bases at J; junction bases unmatched: 6. The CDR3 totals 14 residues. CDR3 region: CASSPGQVTYEQYF. CDR3 sequence (DNA): TGTGCCAGCAGCCCCGGACAGGTTACCTACGAGCAGTACTTC.

The CDR3 DNA follows: TGCAGCGTTACCGGACAGGGGTTACGTACGCAGTATTTT. As protein: CSVTGQGLRTQYF. J is TRBJ2-3 and V is TRBV29-1; 9 bases align to TRBD1. Germline CDR1 is SQVTM and CDR2 is ANQGSEA. This CDR3 spans 13 amino acids. V was clipped by 5 bases and J by 8 bases; unmatched bases: 8.

V and J are TRBV7-2 and TRBJ1-1; D is ambiguous. Germline V gives CDR1 SGHTA, CDR2 FQGNSA. Trimming stripped 0 bases from V and 3 bases from J, with 5 bases between. This CDR3 has 13 amino acids. The CDR3 DNA is TGTGCCAGCAGCTTAGCTCAACACACTGAAGCTTTCTTT. Protein: CASSLAQHTEAFF.

This chain uses TRBV7-8 with TRBJ2-1, with 9 bases identical to TRBD2. The CDR3 sequence is 18 residues long. CDR1 is SGHVS, CDR2 FQNEAQ, per germline. V shed 0 bases and J 5 bases; nucleotides not matched to a gene: 11. The CDR3 sequence is CASSLALTSGRTNNEQFF. The CDR3, as DNA: TGTGCCAGCAGCTTAGCGCTCACCAGCGGGAGGACCAACAATGAGCAGTTCTTC. Based on the CDR3 plus reference TRBV7-8 and TRBJ2-1, the full variable domain is GAGVSQSPRYKVAKRGQDVALRCDPISGHVSLFWYQQALGQGPEFLTYFQNEAQLDKSGLPSDRFFAERPEGSVSTLKIQRTQQEDSAVYLCASSLALTSGRTNNEQFFGPGTRLTVL.

The chain couples TRBV9 to TRBJ2-1; D could derive from TRBD1 or TRBD2 (5 bases each). The CDR3 totals 15 residues. Germline CDR1 reads SGDLS; CDR2 reads YYNGEE. V was shortened by 0 bases and J by 9 bases, with 16 bases between the two germline ends. CDR3 protein: CASSVEGTPGREQFF. The CDR3 DNA reads as TGTGCCAGCAGCGTAGAAGGGACGCCGGGTCGTGAGCAGTTCTTC. The full variable domain, its missing parts supplied by reference TRBV9 and TRBJ2-1, is DSGVTQTPKHLITATGQRVTLRCSPRSGDLSVYWYQQSLDQGLQFLIQYYNGEERAKGNILERFSAQQFPDLHSELNLSSLELGDSALYFCASSVEGTPGREQFFGPGTRLTVL.

This clone was seen a few times. The gene calls are TRBV7-9 and TRBJ1-5; TRBD1 matches at 10 bases. CDR1 is SEHNR, CDR2 FQNEAQ, per germline (reference sequence). The CDR3 spans 15 residues. Trimming took 5 bases from V and 4 from J; bases not matched to a gene: 5. The CDR3 DNA reads TGTGCCAGCAGCGTCGGGACAGGGGATAATCAGCCCCAGCATTTT. Protein sequence: CASSVGTGDNQPQHF.

The chain has TRBV30 and TRBJ1-5; 8 positions match TRBD1. Germline V lookup: CDR1 GTSNPN, CDR2 SVGIG (reference sequence). The CDR3 runs 17 residues. The V gene end was trimmed by 5 bases and the J gene end by 1 base; junction bases not matched to a gene: 13. CDR3 DNA sequence: TGTGCCTGGTCTACTCGGGACCAGGGGGCGAGCAATCAGCCCCAGCATTTT. This encodes CAWSTRDQGASNQPQHF.

The genes are TRBV5-4 and TRBJ2-7, with D perhaps matching TRBD1 or TRBD2 (5 bases each). Germline lookup yields CDR1 SGHNT and CDR2 YYREEE (reference sequence). V was clipped by 1 base and J by 5 bases, with 13 bases between them. This CDR3 is 14 amino acids long. CDR3 sequence reads: CASSLLGEVDEQYF. Here the CDR3 DNA reads TGTGCCAGCAGCTTGTTGGGGGAAGTTGACGAGCAGTACTTC.

This clone was seen a handful of times. The chain recombines TRBV21-1 with TRBJ2-5; no DNA check was done on the table's D call, TRBD1. TRBV21-1 is noted as a pseudogene. The CDR3 spans 14 residues. Here the CDR3 reads CATLDRGRSETQYF. In DNA, the CDR3 is TGTGCCACCTTAGACAGGGGGCGCAGTGAGACCCAGTACTTC.

The chain couples TRBV30 to TRBJ1-2, with 9 bases aligning to TRBD1. The CDR3 totals 12 residues. Germline CDR1 reads GTSNPN; CDR2 reads SVGIG (reference sequence). The V and J ends lost 4 bases and 5 bases, in that order; junction bases with no gene match: 2. The CDR3 bases are TGTGCCTGGACTGGACAGGGGTATGGCTACACCTTC. This gives the protein CAWTGQGYGYTF.

The chain couples TRBV7-2 to TRBJ2-3; D remains ambiguous. This CDR3 has 14 amino acids. V lost 5 bases, J lost 6 bases, and 15 bases lay in between. CDR1 and CDR2 (germline): SGHTA, FQGNSA. As DNA, the CDR3 is TGTGCCAGCAGCGCCCCCCCTCTTTCGGATACGCAGTATTTT. Protein product: CASSAPPLSDTQYF.

The genes are TRBV29-1 and TRBJ2-3; D uncertain. Per the germline V gene, CDR1 is SQVTM and CDR2 is ANQGSEA. The V end lost 3 bases, the J end lost 5 bases, and 6 bases lay between the germline ends. The CDR3 spans 11 residues. CDR3: CSVDARDTQYF. CDR3 DNA: TGCAGCGTTGACGCCCGAGATACGCAGTATTTT.

The chain is built from TRBV19 and TRBJ2-5, with a weak D call TRBD2 (6 bases). This CDR3 spans 12 amino acids. CDR1 is LNHDA, CDR2 SQIVND, per germline (reference sequence). Trimming left V 8 bases short and J 5 bases short, with 12 bases between. CDR3: CASGTWRETQYF. The CDR3 nucleotides are TGTGCCAGTGGGACTTGGAGGGAGACCCAGTACTTC.

The CDR3 DNA reads TGTGCCAGCAGCTCTACTCAGTGGGGCGTCCTGACTTTC. Encoded protein: CASSSTQWGVLTF. The J gene is TRBJ2-6, the V gene TRBV11-3; D gene ambiguous. The CDR3 is 13 residues long. Germline V CDR1 and CDR2: SGHNT, YENEEA. Trimming took off 4 bases at V and 12 bases at J, with 13 bases between the two ends.

The V gene is TRBV29-1, the J gene TRBJ1-4; D gene ambiguous. V was clipped by 6 bases and J by 5 bases, with 7 bases between them. The CDR3 is made up of 11 amino acids. Germline CDR1 and CDR2: SQVTM and ANQGSEA. For the CDR3, the DNA is TGCAGCGTCTCTCGGAATGAAAAACTGTTTTTT. Translated, it gives CSVSRNEKLFF.

This clone was observed a handful of times. The chain is built from TRBV27 and TRBJ1-5; D uncertain. Trimming shortened V by 8 bases and J by 4 bases, and 12 bases separated the two germline ends. Germline values: CDR1 MNHEY, CDR2 SMNVEV (reference sequence). This CDR3 is 13 amino acids long. In nucleotides, the CDR3 is TGTGCCAGCTTTAAAGAGCCAAATCAGCCCCAGCATTTT. Amino acids: CASFKEPNQPQHF.

The chain is built from TRBV27 and TRBJ2-7; 12 bases are a match to TRBD1. Trimming removed 6 bases from V and 3 bases from J; junction bases left unmatched: 6. The CDR3 extends over 15 amino acids. From germline, CDR1 is MNHEY and CDR2 SMNVEV (reference sequence). CDR3 DNA sequence: TGTGCCAGCAGCTTCCGGGACAGGGGGCGCTACGAGCAGTACTTC. As protein: CASSFRDRGRYEQYF.

J is TRBJ2-1 and V is TRBV4-1, with 9 bases that match TRBD2. Trimming at V came to 0 bases and at J to 0 bases, leaving 9 bases not matched to a gene. The germline CDR1 and CDR2 sequences are MGHRA and YSYEKL. This CDR3 region has 19 residues. For the CDR3, the DNA is TGCGCCAGCAGCCAAGAGTCCGGGACTAGCAGAGGCTCCTACAATGAGCAGTTCTTC. As protein: CASSQESGTSRGSYNEQFF.

This clone was counted a single time. V usage is TRBV30 and J usage is TRBJ1-5, with D perhaps matching TRBD1 (5 bases). Germline lookup yields CDR1 GTSNPN and CDR2 SVGIG (reference sequence). The CDR3 totals 14 residues. V shed 0 bases and J shed 6 bases, with 12 bases lying between them. CDR3: CAWSVTAGSQPQHF. DNA for the CDR3: TGTGCCTGGAGTGTAACGGCAGGGAGTCAGCCCCAGCATTTT. The whole variable domain, remainder taken from reference TRBV30 and TRBJ1-5, is SQTIHQWPATLVQPVGSPLSLECTVEGTSNPNLYWYRQAAGRGLQLLFYSVGIGQISSEVPQNLSASRPQDRQFILSSKKLLLSDSGFYLCAWSVTAGSQPQHFGDGTRLSIL.

The table lists this clone with a few counts. The chain recombines TRBV4-1 with TRBJ2-2; weak D call: TRBD1 (6 bases). This CDR3 is built from 14 residues. The V and J ends lost 4 bases and 4 bases respectively, with 10 bases between them. CDR1 and CDR2 (germline): MGHRA, YSYEKL. The DNA for the CDR3 is TGCGCCAGCAGCCGGGGGCCCGCCACCGGGGAGCTGTTTTTT. This sequence encodes CASSRGPATGELFF.

This clone came up a few times. The genes are TRBV2 and TRBJ1-2; the D gene is possibly TRBD1 (6 bases). Trimming took 9 bases from V and 3 from J, leaving 11 bases between them. CDR1 and CDR2 from the germline V gene are SNHLY and FYNNEI. The CDR3 runs 12 residues. In DNA form, the CDR3 reads TGTGCCAGTAGTAGACAGGACTATGGCTACACCTTC. It is translated as CASSRQDYGYTF.

The J gene is TRBJ2-7, the V gene TRBV2; TRBD1 matches 10 bases. This CDR3 has 13 amino acids. Germline assignment: CDR1 SNHLY and CDR2 FYNNEI. With 9 bases clipped from V and 4 bases from J, the junction kept 6 bases outside the gene matches. The DNA for the CDR3 is TGTGCCAGTGGGGGACAGGGGACTTACGAGCAGTACTTC. Translation gives CASGGQGTYEQYF. Using reference TRBV2 and TRBJ2-7 for the parts outside the CDR3, the full variable domain is EPEVTQTPSHQVTQMGQEVILRCVPISNHLYFYWYRQILGQKVEFLVSFYNNEISEKSEIFDDQFSVERPDGSNFTLKIRSTKLEDSAMYFCASGGQGTYEQYFGPGTRLTVT.